This T cell receptor (beta chain) was captured by sequencing in a study of OX40 agonist ivuxolimab in advanced cancers. Findings of the study overall: Expanded clones were, on average, more numerous among CD8+ T cells than CD4+.

On this clone: Its antigen is undetermined.

Clones were read by immunoSEQ multiplex PCR, and TCRdb kept only the in-frame ones, dropping some. The data contain around 62,000 clones, 70% to 85% of them singletons. The sequences come from CD4+ or CD8+ T cells sorted from blood, collected in a trial of the OX40 agonist ivuxolimab. The TCR sequence derives from an adult with an advanced solid tumor such as melanoma, head and neck, liver or kidney cancer.

In nucleotides, the CDR3 is TGTGCCAGCAGCCTAACCGGGACTAGCGGGTCTGTTGAGCAGTTCTTC. As protein: CASSLTGTSGSVEQFF. The rearrangement joins TRBV7-2 to TRBJ2-1; 12 bases match TRBD2. The CDR3 spans 16 residues. J was trimmed by 9 bases and V by 5 bases; bases with no gene match: 11. Per the germline V gene, CDR1 is SGHTA and CDR2 is FQGNSA.